A single sample gave rise to the 8 T cell receptor beta chains below, sequenced in a study of OX40 agonist ivuxolimab in advanced cancers. Data came from immunoSEQ multiplex PCR; TCRdb stores just in-frame clones and leaves some out. The repertoire includes some 66,000 clones, approximately 89% of them detected once, and around 0.53% sits in the top ten. This material consisted of CD4+ or CD8+ T cells sorted from blood, taken in a trial of the OX40 agonist ivuxolimab. Receptors originate from an adult with an advanced solid tumor such as melanoma, head and neck, liver or kidney cancer.

The chain recombines TRBV6-1 with TRBJ2-2; tentatively, D is TRBD1 (6 bases). There are 12 residues in the CDR3. Trimming took 6 bases from V and 6 from J, leaving 8 bases between them. Germline lookup yields CDR1 MNHNS and CDR2 SASEGT. CDR3 loop: CASRGGPGELFF. For the CDR3, the DNA is TGTGCCAGCAGAGGGGGTCCCGGGGAGCTGTTTTTT.

The chain recombines TRBV25-1 with TRBJ2-6, with 9 bases that match TRBD1. V lost 6 bases to trimming and J lost 0 bases; unmatched junction nucleotides: 9. This CDR3 is built from 18 residues. Germline CDR1 is MGHDK and CDR2 is SYGVNS. The CDR3 DNA sequence: TGTGCCAGCAGCCCCACAGGGGGCCGAAGCTCTGGGGCCAACGTCCTGACTTTC. Residues: CASSPTGGRSSGANVLTF.

The rearrangement uses TRBV7-8 and TRBJ1-1, with D possibly being TRBD1 (5 bases). Trimming cost V 3 bases and J 2 bases, with 16 bases left between them. CDR3 length equals 16 residues. CDR1 and CDR2 (germline): SGHVS, FQNEAQ. CDR3 protein: CASSFGRWTLNTEAFF. CDR3 coding DNA: TGTGCCAGCAGCTTCGGGAGGTGGACACTAAACACTGAAGCTTTCTTT.

This rearrangement joins TRBV5-1 to TRBJ2-5; 7 bases are shared with TRBD2. The CDR3 has 15 residues. V was pared by 5 bases and J by 2 bases, with 9 bases of the junction left unmatched. Germline-derived CDR1 and CDR2 are SGHRS and YFSETQ. DNA of the CDR3: TGCGCCAGCAGGGCATTGGGCGGGGGACAAGAGACCCAGTACTTC. This encodes CASRALGGGQETQYF.

The chain links TRBV10-3 to TRBJ1-3; perhaps TRBD1 as D (5 bases). V shed 0 bases and J shed 0 bases, with 12 bases lying between them. Germline assignment: CDR1 ENHRY and CDR2 SYGVKD. This CDR3 comprises 17 residues. Here the CDR3 reads CAISESPGPSSGNTIYF. CDR3 DNA: TGTGCCATCAGTGAGTCGCCGGGACCGAGCTCTGGAAACACCATATATTTT.

The gene calls are TRBV5-1 and TRBJ2-7; D perhaps matches TRBD1 (7 bases). Looked up from germline, CDR1 is SGHRS and CDR2 is YFSETQ. The CDR3 is made up of 13 amino acids. Trimming stripped 7 bases from V and 3 bases from J, with 14 bases between. The DNA for the CDR3 is TGCGCCAGCTCGCGGGACAGTTTCTACGAGCAGTACTTC. Protein sequence: CASSRDSFYEQYF. Together with reference TRBV5-1 and TRBJ2-7, the CDR3 gives the full variable domain: KAGVTQTPRYLIKTRGQQVTLSCSPISGHRSVSWYQQTPGQGLQFLFEYFSETQRNKGNFPGRFSGRQFSNSRSEMNVSTLELGDSALYLCASSRDSFYEQYFGPGTRLTVT.

This clone was picked up one time. The chain uses TRBV4-1 and TRBJ1-5; TRBD1 matches at 8 bases. J lost 3 bases, V lost 2 bases, and 3 bases had no gene match. This CDR3 has 15 amino acids. Germline values: CDR1 MGHRA, CDR2 YSYEKL. The CDR3 spells CASSQLDRDNQPQHF. Written as DNA, the CDR3 is TGCGCCAGCAGCCAATTGGACAGGGACAATCAGCCCCAGCATTTT.

In its sample, this clone was seen once. The V gene is TRBV6-5, the J gene TRBJ2-7; the match to TRBD1 covers 8 bases. V was clipped by 6 bases and J by 5 bases; unmatched bases: 6. From germline, CDR1 is MNHEY and CDR2 SVGAGI. CDR3 length: 13 amino acids. CDR3 loop: CASRDREAHEQYF. The CDR3 DNA follows: TGTGCCAGCAGGGACAGGGAGGCCCACGAGCAGTACTTC.